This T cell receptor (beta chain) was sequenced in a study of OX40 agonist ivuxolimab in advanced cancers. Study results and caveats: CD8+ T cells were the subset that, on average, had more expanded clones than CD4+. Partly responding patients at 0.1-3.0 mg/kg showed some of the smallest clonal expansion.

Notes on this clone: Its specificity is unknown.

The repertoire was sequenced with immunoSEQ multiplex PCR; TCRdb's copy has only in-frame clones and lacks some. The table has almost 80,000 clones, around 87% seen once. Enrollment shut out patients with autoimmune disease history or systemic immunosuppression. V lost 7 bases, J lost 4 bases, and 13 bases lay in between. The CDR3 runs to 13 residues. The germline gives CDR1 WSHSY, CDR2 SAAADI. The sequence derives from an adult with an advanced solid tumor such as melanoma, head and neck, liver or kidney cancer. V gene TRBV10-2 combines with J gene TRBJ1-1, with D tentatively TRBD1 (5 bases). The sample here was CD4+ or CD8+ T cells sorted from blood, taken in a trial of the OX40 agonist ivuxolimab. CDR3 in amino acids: CASTWGLGTEAFF. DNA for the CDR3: TGCGCCAGCACGTGGGGCCTGGGCACTGAAGCTTTCTTT.